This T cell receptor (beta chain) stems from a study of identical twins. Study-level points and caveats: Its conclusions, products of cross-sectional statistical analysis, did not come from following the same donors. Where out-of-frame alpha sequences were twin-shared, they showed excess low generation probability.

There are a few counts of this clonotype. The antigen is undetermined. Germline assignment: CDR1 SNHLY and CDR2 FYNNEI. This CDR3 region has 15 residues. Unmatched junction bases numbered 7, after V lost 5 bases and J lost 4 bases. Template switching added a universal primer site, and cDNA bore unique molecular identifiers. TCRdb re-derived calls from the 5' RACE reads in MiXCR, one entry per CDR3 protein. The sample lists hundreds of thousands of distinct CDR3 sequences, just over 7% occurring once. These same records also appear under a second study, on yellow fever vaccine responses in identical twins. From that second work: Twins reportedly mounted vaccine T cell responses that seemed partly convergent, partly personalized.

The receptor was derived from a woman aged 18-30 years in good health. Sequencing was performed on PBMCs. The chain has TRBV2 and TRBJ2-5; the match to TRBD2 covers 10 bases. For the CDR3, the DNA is TGTGCCAGCAGTCCTAGCGGGAGCCGAGGAGAGACCCAGTACTTC. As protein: CASSPSGSRGETQYF.